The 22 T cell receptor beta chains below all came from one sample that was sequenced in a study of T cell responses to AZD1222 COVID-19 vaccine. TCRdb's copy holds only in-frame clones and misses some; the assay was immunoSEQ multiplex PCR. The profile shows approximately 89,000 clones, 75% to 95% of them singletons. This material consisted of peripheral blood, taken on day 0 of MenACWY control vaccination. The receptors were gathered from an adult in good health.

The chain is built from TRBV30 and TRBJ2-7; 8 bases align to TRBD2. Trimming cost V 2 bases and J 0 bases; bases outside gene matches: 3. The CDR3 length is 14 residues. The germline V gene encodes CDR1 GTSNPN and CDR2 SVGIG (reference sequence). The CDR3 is CAWSLAGRSYEQYF. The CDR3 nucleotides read TGTGCCTGGAGTCTAGCGGGCCGCTCCTACGAGCAGTACTTC. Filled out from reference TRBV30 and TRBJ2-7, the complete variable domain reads SQTIHQWPATLVQPVGSPLSLECTVEGTSNPNLYWYRQAAGRGLQLLFYSVGIGQISSEVPQNLSASRPQDRQFILSSKKLLLSDSGFYLCAWSLAGRSYEQYFGPGTRLTVT.

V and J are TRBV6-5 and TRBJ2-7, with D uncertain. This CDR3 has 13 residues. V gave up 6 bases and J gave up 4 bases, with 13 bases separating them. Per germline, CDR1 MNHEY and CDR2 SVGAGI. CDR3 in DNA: TGTGCCAGCAGCACCTCCGCCGGATACGAGCAGTACTTC. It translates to CASSTSAGYEQYF.

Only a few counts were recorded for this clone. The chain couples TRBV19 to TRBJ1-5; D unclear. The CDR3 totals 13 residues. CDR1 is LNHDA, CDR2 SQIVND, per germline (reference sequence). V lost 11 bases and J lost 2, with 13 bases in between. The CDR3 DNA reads TGTGCCGCTTCCTCTATGGGCAATCAGCCCCAGCATTTT. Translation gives CAASSMGNQPQHF.

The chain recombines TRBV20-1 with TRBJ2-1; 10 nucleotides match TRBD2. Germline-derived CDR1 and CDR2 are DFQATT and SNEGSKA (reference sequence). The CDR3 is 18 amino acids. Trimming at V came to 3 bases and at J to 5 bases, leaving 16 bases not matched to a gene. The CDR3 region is CSASPYSSGRRRNNEQFF. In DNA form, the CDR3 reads TGCAGTGCTAGTCCGTATTCTAGCGGGAGAAGACGGAACAATGAGCAGTTCTTC.

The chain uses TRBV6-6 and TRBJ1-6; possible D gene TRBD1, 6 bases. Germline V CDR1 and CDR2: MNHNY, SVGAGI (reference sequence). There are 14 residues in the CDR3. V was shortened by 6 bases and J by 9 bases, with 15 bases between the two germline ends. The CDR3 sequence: CASSQPGVSSPLHF. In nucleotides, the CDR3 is TGTGCCAGCAGCCAACCAGGGGTGAGTTCACCCCTCCACTTT.

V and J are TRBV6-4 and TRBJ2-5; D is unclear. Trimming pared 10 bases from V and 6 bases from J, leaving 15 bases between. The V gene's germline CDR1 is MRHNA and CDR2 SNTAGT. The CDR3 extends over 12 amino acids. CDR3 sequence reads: CANRKEGKTQYF. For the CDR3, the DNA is TGTGCCAACCGTAAGGAAGGGAAGACCCAGTACTTC.

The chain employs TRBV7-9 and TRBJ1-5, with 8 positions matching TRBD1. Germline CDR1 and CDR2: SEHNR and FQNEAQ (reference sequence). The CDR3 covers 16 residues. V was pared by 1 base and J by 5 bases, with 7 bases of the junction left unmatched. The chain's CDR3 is CASSLDSGQGHQPQHF. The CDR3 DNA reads TGTGCCAGCAGCTTAGATTCTGGACAGGGTCATCAGCCCCAGCATTTT.

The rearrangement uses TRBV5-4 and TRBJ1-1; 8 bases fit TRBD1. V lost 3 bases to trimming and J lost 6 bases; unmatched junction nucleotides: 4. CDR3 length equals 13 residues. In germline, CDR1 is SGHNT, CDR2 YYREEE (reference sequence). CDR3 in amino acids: CASSSTGGPEAFF. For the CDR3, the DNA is TGTGCCAGCAGCTCTACAGGGGGGCCTGAAGCTTTCTTT.

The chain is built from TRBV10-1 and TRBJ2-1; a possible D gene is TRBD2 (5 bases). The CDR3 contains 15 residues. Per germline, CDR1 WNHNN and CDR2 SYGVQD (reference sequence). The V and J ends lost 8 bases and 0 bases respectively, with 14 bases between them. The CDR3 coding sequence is TGCGCCAGCGGGGAAAGCGGTAGCTCCTACAATGAGCAGTTCTTC. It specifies CASGESGSSYNEQFF.

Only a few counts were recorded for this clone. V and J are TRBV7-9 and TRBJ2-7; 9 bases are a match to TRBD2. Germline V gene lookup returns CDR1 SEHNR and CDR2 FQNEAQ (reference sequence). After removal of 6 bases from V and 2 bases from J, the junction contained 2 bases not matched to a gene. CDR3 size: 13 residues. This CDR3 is CASSPSGTYEQYF. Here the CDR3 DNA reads TGTGCCAGCAGTCCTAGCGGGACCTACGAGCAGTACTTC.

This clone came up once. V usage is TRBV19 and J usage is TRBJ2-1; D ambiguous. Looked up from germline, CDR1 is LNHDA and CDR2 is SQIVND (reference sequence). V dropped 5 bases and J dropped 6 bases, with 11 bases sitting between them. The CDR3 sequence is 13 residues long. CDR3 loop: CASSRGESNEQFF. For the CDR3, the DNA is TGTGCCAGTAGTCGAGGCGAAAGCAATGAGCAGTTCTTC.

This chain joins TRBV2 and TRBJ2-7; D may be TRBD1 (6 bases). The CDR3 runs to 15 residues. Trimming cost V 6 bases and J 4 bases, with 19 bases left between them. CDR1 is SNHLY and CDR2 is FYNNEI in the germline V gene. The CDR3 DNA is TGTGCCAGCAGGGCGGACAGTTCCCCCGTTTACGAGCAGTACTTC. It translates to CASRADSSPVYEQYF.

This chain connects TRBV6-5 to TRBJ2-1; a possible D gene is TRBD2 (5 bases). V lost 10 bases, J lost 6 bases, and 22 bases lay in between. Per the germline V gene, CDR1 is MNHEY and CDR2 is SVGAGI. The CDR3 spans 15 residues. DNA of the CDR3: TGTGCCACCCTCATCTACCCGGGATCGTTCAATGAGCAGTTCTTC. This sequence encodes CATLIYPGSFNEQFF.

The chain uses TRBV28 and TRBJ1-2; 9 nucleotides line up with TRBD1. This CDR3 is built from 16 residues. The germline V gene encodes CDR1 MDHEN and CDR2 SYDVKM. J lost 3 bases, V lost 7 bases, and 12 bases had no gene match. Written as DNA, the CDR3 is TGTGCCAGCAATCACAGGGGGCGCTGGGGTTACTATGGCTACACCTTC. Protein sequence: CASNHRGRWGYYGYTF.

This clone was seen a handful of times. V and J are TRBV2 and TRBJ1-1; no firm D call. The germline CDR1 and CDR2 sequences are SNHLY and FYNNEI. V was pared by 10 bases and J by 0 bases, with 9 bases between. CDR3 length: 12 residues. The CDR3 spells CATRLLNTEAFF. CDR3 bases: TGTGCCACAAGGCTGTTGAACACTGAAGCTTTCTTT.

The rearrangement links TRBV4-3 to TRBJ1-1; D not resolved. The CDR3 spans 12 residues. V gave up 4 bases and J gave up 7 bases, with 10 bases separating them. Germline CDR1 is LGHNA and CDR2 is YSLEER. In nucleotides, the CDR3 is TGCGCCAGCAGCCGGAAATCGGATGAAGCTTTCTTT. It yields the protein CASSRKSDEAFF.

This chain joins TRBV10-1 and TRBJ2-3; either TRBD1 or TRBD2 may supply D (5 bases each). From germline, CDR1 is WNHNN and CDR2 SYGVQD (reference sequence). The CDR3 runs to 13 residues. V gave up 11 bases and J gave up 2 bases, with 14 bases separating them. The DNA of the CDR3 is TGCGCCGGCCTTCGGGACCACACAGATACGCAGTATTTT. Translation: CAGLRDHTDTQYF.

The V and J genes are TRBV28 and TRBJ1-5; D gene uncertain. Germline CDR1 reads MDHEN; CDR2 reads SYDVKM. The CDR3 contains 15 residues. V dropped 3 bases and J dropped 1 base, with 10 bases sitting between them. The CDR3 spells CASSFGYRSNQPQHF. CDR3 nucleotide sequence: TGTGCCAGCAGTTTTGGTTATAGGAGCAATCAGCCCCAGCATTTT.

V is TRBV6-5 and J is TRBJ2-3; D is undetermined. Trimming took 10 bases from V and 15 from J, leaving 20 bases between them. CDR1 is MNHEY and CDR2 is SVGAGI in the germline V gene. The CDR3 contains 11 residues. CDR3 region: CANNWRNANYF. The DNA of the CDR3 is TGTGCCAACAACTGGCGAAACGCCAATTATTTT.

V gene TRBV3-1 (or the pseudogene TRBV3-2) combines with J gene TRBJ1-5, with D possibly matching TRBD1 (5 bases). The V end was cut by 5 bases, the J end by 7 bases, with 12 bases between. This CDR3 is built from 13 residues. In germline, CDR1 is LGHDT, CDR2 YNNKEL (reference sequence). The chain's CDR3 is CASSDSRNQPQHF. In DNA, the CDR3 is TGTGCCAGCAGCGACAGTAGGAACCAGCCCCAGCATTTT.

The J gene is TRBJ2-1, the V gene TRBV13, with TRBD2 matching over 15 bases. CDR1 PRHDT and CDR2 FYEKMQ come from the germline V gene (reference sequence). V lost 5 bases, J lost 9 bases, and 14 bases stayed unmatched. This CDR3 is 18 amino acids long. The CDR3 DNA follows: TGTGCCAGCAGCCTCGCCTCCGGGACTAGCGGGAGGATGGCTGAGCAGTTCTTC. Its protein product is CASSLASGTSGRMAEQFF.

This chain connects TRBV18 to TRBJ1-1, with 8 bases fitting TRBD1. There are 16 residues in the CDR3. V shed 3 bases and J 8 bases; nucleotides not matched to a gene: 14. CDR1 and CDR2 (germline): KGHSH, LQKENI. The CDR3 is CASSPNRGQGPLEAFF. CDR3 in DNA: TGTGCCAGCTCACCGAACCGCGGACAGGGACCACTAGAAGCTTTCTTT.